This T cell receptor beta chain was obtained from a study of OX40 agonist ivuxolimab in advanced cancers. Study-wide background: Patients received intravenous ivuxolimab every 2 weeks at 0.01 to 10 mg/kg.

Blood got drawn at baseline, again on cycle 4 day 1, and then on cycle 7 day 1. This clone was detected once. What it binds is not known. Generated by immunoSEQ multiplex PCR, the TCRdb table keeps only in-frame clones and is missing some. The sample yields some 25,000 clones, 79% seen once. Study-wide results and limits: CD4+ T cells averaged fewer expanded clones than CD8+ T cells. CD4+ and CD8+ blood T cells expanded clonally by week 6 at 0.1 to 3.0 mg/kg.

The germline V and J ends were trimmed by 5 bases and 0 bases, with 10 bases remaining between them. In germline, CDR1 is MGHRA, CDR2 YSYEKL. This CDR3 has 15 amino acids. The input for sequencing was CD4+ or CD8+ T cells sorted from blood, taken in a trial of the OX40 agonist ivuxolimab. The chain employs TRBV4-1 and TRBJ1-4, with D perhaps matching TRBD1 (6 bases). The receptor was isolated from an adult with an advanced solid tumor such as melanoma, head and neck, liver or kidney cancer. The CDR3, as DNA: TGCGCCAGCAGCTTCCGGACAGCAACTAATGAAAAACTGTTTTTT. It specifies CASSFRTATNEKLFF.